These T cell receptor beta chains were read from a single sample in a study of blood T cell repertoires in COVID-19. Sequencing was performed with immunoSEQ multiplex PCR; in TCRdb, only in-frame clones are kept and a portion is missing. The sample shows approximately 300,000 clones, more than 75% of them seen only once. Material: PBMCs or T cells enriched from blood (not recorded which). The receptors stem from a man aged 55 to 70 who had recovered from COVID-19. CDR3s include the opening cysteine and the closing phenylalanine or tryptophan. The D gene is left open where the match is weak. Clone size appears in some rows only: once, few, many, or a class for an expanded clone.

abundance	d_gene	v_gene	j_gene	CDR3nt	CDR3aa
-	-	TRBV5-6	TRBJ2-1	TGTGCCAGCAGCTCTTTCGGGGGTGGAAATGAGCAGTTCTTC	CASSSFGGGNEQFF
-	-	TRBV18	TRBJ1-2	TGTGCCAGCTCCCAGGAGGGAGCCGTACCGTATGGCTACACCTTC	CASSQEGAVPYGYTF
-	-	TRBV19	TRBJ2-7	TGTGCCAGTAGTATAGTCGGTTTGGCGGTGGGCTCCTACGAGCAGTACTTC	CASSIVGLAVGSYEQYF
-	-	TRBV7-9	TRBJ2-1	TGTGCCAGCAGCTTGATGAGCCCCCGCGCCTACAATGAGCAGTTCTTC	CASSLMSPRAYNEQFF
-	TRBD2	TRBV5-1	TRBJ2-5	TGCGCCAGCAGCCGACTAGCGGGAGAGACCCAGTACTTC	CASSRLAGETQYF
-	-	TRBV19	TRBJ1-4	TGTGCCAGTAAAGGGGGTCGTGGTGAAAAACTGTTTTTT	CASKGGRGEKLFF
-	-	TRBV9	TRBJ1-5	TGTGCCAGCAGCGAGGGCCAGGTTACAGGGCCCCAGCATTTT	CASSEGQVTGPQHF
once	-	TRBV6-1	TRBJ1-5	TGTGCCAGCAGTGATGTGAGGGAGCAATCTACTTCTTTATTT	CASSDVREQSTSLF
once	TRBD1	TRBV4-1	TRBJ1-2	TGCGCCAGCAGCCAAGAGGACAGGGGGCAGTATGGCTACACCTTC	CASSQEDRGQYGYTF
-	-	TRBV15	TRBJ1-6	TGTGCCACCTCGGACAGCTATAATTCACCCCTCCACTTT	CATSDSYNSPLHF
-	-	TRBV23-1	TRBJ1-5	TGCGCCAGCAGTCAATCTCACAGTTATAGCAATCAGCCCCAGCATTTT	CASSQSHSYSNQPQHF
-	-	TRBV3-1/TRBV3-2	TRBJ2-3	TGTGCCAGCAGCCAAGTTAAAGATACGCAGTATTTT	CASSQVKDTQYF
few	-	TRBV5-5	TRBJ1-2	TGTGCCAGCAGCCCGGTTGCAGGGGACTATGGCTACACCTTC	CASSPVAGDYGYTF
-	TRBD1	TRBV19	TRBJ1-2	TGTGCCAGTAGTGTGGCCGGGACAGGGAACTATGGCTACACCTTC	CASSVAGTGNYGYTF
-	-	TRBV15	TRBJ1-4	TGTGCCACCAGCAGAGATCCGGGGGGCGGTAATGAAAAACTGTTTTTT	CATSRDPGGGNEKLFF
-	-	TRBV7-9	TRBJ1-5	TGTGCCAGCAGCTTGTCCTATAGCAATCAGCCCCAGCATTTT	CASSLSYSNQPQHF
-	TRBD1	TRBV7-9	TRBJ1-2	TGTGCCAGCAGCTTGACAGGGGGATATGGCTACACCTTC	CASSLTGGYGYTF
-	-	TRBV9	TRBJ1-1	TGTGCCAGCAGCGTAGGCTTAATGGGGGGGACCACTGAAGCTTTCTTT	CASSVGLMGGTTEAFF
-	TRBD1	TRBV7-9	TRBJ1-2	TGTGCCAGCAGCGGTCCGGACAGGGTTACTTTCTATGGCTACACCTTC	CASSGPDRVTFYGYTF
-	TRBD2	TRBV11-2	TRBJ2-1	TGTGCCAGCAGCTTTCAACTAGCGCTTTACAATGAGCAGTTCTTC	CASSFQLALYNEQFF
-	-	TRBV28	TRBJ1-3	TGTGCCAGCAGTTTTAGGCGGAGCTCTGGAAACACCATATATTTT	CASSFRRSSGNTIYF
-	-	TRBV3-1/TRBV3-2	TRBJ1-6	TGTGCCAGCAGCCAAGGAGGGAATTCACCCCTCCACTTT	CASSQGGNSPLHF
-	TRBD1	TRBV4-1	TRBJ1-5	TGCGCCAGCAGCCAAACAGGGGGCGATCAGCCCCAGCATTTT	CASSQTGGDQPQHF
-	TRBD1	TRBV19	TRBJ1-1	TGTGCCAGTAGTATAGGACAGGGGGCTCGGGCTGAAGCTTTCTTT	CASSIGQGARAEAFF
-	TRBD2	TRBV11-3	TRBJ2-4	TGTGCCAGCAGCCTTGTGGCGGGAGGGTTCGCAAACATTCAGTACTTC	CASSLVAGGFANIQYF
few	TRBD1	TRBV11-3	TRBJ2-2	TGTGCCAGCACCGGGACAGGGTACACCGGGGAGCTGTTTTTT	CASTGTGYTGELFF